Following are 5 T cell receptor beta chains from one sample sequenced in a study of blood T cell repertoires in COVID-19. The assay was immunoSEQ multiplex PCR, and TCRdb's table has in-frame clones only and misses some. The sample contains about 440,000 clones, around 90% of which appear only once. The sequencing sample was made of PBMCs or T cells enriched from blood (not recorded which). The receptors were sampled from a woman aged 18-35 years with acute COVID-19.

This clone was counted once. The chain employs TRBV7-2 and TRBJ2-1; 12 bases line up with TRBD2. The CDR3 extends over 16 amino acids. Germline CDR1 and CDR2: SGHTA and FQGNSA. Germline trimming cut 5 bases from V and 5 bases from J; bases unmatched to any gene: 7. CDR3 sequence reads: CASSAPGLAGDNEQFF. The CDR3 DNA is TGTGCCAGCAGCGCACCGGGACTAGCGGGCGACAATGAGCAGTTCTTC.

The chain carries TRBV16 and TRBJ1-2, with TRBD1 identical over 8 bases. This CDR3 comprises 15 residues. Germline lookup yields CDR1 KGHSY and CDR2 FQNENV. V lost 0 bases, J lost 4 bases, and 4 bases stayed unmatched. CDR3 in amino acids: CASSQSRGTGYGYTF. The CDR3 bases are TGTGCCAGCAGCCAATCAAGGGGGACAGGCTATGGCTACACCTTC.

V usage is TRBV15 and J usage is TRBJ2-5; 13 nucleotides align to TRBD2. The V segment lost 4 bases and the J segment 10 bases; nucleotides outside the gene matches: 6. This CDR3 contains 14 residues. Germline V CDR1 and CDR2: LNHNV, YYDKDF (reference sequence). The CDR3 nucleotides are TGTGCCACCAGCATTACACTAGCGGGAGGGTTCCAGTACTTC. It translates to CATSITLAGGFQYF.

The V gene is TRBV9, the J gene TRBJ1-1; 7 bases are a match to TRBD1. With 2 bases clipped from V and 3 bases from J, the junction kept 16 bases outside the gene matches. Germline assignment: CDR1 SGDLS and CDR2 YYNGEE. CDR3 size: 18 residues. The CDR3 protein is CASSVGGPGDRVYTEAFF. CDR3 sequence (DNA): TGTGCCAGCAGCGTCGGTGGGCCTGGAGACAGGGTGTACACTGAAGCTTTCTTT.

This clone was detected once. V is TRBV3-1 (or the pseudogene TRBV3-2) and J is TRBJ2-7; 9 positions match TRBD2. Germline V lookup: CDR1 LGHDT, CDR2 YNNKEL (reference sequence). This CDR3 is built from 16 residues. V shed 4 bases, J shed 6 bases, and the junction held 13 bases outside the gene matches. CDR3 DNA sequence: TGTGCCAGCAGCCCCCGGTATGGCGGGGGGGCCTCCGAGCAGTACTTC. It encodes CASSPRYGGGASEQYF.